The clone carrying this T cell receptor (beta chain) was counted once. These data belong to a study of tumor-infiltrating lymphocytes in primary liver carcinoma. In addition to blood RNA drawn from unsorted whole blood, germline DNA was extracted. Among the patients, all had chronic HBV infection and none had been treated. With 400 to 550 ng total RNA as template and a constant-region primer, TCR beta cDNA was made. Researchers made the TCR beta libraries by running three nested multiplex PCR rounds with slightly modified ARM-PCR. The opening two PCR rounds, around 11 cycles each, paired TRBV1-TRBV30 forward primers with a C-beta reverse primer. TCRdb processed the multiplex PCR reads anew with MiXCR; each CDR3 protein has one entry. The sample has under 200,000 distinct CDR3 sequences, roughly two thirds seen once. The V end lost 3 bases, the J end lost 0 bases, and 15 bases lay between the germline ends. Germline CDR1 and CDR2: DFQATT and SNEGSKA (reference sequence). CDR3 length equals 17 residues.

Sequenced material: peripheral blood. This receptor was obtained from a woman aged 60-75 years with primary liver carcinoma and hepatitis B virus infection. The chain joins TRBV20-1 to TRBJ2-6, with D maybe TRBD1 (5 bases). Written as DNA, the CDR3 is TGCAGTGCTAGTGGCGGAAAAACAGGCTCTGGGGCCAACGTCCTGACTTTC. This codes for CSASGGKTGSGANVLTF.